These 5 T cell receptor beta chains share one sample of origin, sequenced in a study of CD8 T cells in Susac syndrome. About 0.5 to 1 ug RNA was reverse transcribed with random hexamers. MiXCR, run by TCRdb on the immunoSEQ multiplex PCR reads, gives a single entry per CDR3 protein. The repertoire includes about 150,000 distinct CDR3 sequences, under 95% of them detected once, and 0.08% sits in the top ten. Specimen: CD4+ T cells from PBMCs. The receptors derive from a human donor in good health.

The rearrangement joins TRBV30 to TRBJ2-2; tentatively, D is TRBD2 (5 bases). Germline assignment: CDR1 GTSNPN and CDR2 SVGIG (reference sequence). V shed 2 bases and J shed 3 bases, with 13 bases lying between them. The CDR3 sequence is 15 residues long. CDR3 in amino acids: CAWSSGLGDTGELFF. The DNA of the CDR3 is TGTGCCTGGAGTAGTGGCCTGGGAGACACCGGGGAGCTGTTTTTT.

The chain has TRBV12-3 or TRBV12-4 and TRBJ2-2; 12 bases are a match to TRBD2. The CDR3 spans 15 residues. J lost 7 bases, V lost 6 bases, and 6 bases had no gene match. The CDR3 reads CASRSSGGADGELFF. As DNA, the CDR3 is TGTGCCAGCAGGTCTAGCGGGGGGGCTGACGGGGAGCTGTTTTTT.

V and J are TRBV20-1 and TRBJ2-5; the D gene is possibly TRBD2 (5 bases). Looked up from germline, CDR1 is DFQATT and CDR2 is SNEGSKA (reference sequence). The ends were cut back, 0 bases at V and 0 bases at J, with 11 bases in the middle. The CDR3 sequence is 15 residues long. CDR3 DNA: TGCAGTGCTAGAGATCCTCAGAGGGACCAAGAGACCCAGTACTTC. Translating it yields CSARDPQRDQETQYF.

This rearrangement joins TRBV13 to TRBJ1-5; D is uncertain. The ends were cut back, 4 bases at V and 5 bases at J, with 9 bases in the middle. Germline V gene sequence: CDR1 PRHDT, CDR2 FYEKMQ (reference sequence). The CDR3 is made up of 13 amino acids. For the CDR3, the DNA is TGTGCCAGCAGCTCTGGACTGGATCAGCCCCAGCATTTT. This translates into CASSSGLDQPQHF.

The chain recombines TRBV5-1 with TRBJ1-1; 7 nucleotides line up with TRBD1. CDR3 length equals 12 residues. Germline trimming cut 2 bases from V and 6 bases from J; bases unmatched to any gene: 1. Germline CDR1 SGHRS, CDR2 YFSETQ. CDR3 loop: CASSLQGPEAFF. CDR3 bases: TGCGCCAGCAGCTTACAGGGGCCTGAAGCTTTCTTT.